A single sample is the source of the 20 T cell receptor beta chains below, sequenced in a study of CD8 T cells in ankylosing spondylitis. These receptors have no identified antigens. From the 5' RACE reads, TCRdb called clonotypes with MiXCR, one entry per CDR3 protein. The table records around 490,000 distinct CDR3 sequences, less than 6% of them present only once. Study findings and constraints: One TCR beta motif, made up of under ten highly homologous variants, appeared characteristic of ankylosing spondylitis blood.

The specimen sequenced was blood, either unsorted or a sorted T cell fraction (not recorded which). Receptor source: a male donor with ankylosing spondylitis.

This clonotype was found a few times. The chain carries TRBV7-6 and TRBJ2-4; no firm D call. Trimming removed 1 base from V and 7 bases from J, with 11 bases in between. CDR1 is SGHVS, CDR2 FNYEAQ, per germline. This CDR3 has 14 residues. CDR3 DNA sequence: TGTGCCAGCAGCTTAGGACCCGAATTTAACATTCAGTACTTC. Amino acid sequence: CASSLGPEFNIQYF.

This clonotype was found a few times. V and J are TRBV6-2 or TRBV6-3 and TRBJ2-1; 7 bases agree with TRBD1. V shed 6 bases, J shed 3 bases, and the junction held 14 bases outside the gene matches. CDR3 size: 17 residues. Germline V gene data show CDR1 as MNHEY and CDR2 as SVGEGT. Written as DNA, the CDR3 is TGTGCCAGCAGAAAAGGGTATCGGGCAGGGGGCTACAATGAGCAGTTCTTC. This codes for CASRKGYRAGGYNEQFF.

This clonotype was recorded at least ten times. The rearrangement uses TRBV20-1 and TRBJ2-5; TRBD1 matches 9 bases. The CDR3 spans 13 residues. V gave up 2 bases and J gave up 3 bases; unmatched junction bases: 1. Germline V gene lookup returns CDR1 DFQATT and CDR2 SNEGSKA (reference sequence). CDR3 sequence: CSARRTGEETQYF. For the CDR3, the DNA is TGCAGTGCTAGACGGACAGGGGAAGAGACCCAGTACTTC.

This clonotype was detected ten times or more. CDR3 coding DNA: TGTGCCAGCAGCCCCCCCCCAGGGCCCAATGAGCAGTTCTTC. This encodes CASSPPPGPNEQFF. This chain uses TRBV9 with TRBJ2-1; tentatively, D is TRBD1 (5 bases). Deletions cut 4 bases from V and 6 bases from J, with 14 bases between. This CDR3 is built from 14 residues. Per germline, CDR1 SGDLS and CDR2 YYNGEE.

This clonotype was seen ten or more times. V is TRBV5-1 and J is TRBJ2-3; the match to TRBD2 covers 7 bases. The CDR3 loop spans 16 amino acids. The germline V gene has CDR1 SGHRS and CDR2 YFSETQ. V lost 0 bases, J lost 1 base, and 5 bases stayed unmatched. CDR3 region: CASSLGQGGRTDTQYF. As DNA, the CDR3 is TGCGCCAGCAGCTTGGGGCAGGGAGGGCGCACAGATACGCAGTATTTT. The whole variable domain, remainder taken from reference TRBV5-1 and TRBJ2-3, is KAGVTQTPRYLIKTRGQQVTLSCSPISGHRSVSWYQQTPGQGLQFLFEYFSETQRNKGNFPGRFSGRQFSNSRSEMNVSTLELGDSALYLCASSLGQGGRTDTQYFGPGTRLTVL.

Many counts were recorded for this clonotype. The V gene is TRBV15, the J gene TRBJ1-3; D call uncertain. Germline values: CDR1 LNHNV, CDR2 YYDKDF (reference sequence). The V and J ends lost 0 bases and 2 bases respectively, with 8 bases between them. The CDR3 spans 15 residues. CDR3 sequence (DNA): TGTGCCACCAGCAGAGATCGACACGCTGGAAACACCATATATTTT. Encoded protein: CATSRDRHAGNTIYF.

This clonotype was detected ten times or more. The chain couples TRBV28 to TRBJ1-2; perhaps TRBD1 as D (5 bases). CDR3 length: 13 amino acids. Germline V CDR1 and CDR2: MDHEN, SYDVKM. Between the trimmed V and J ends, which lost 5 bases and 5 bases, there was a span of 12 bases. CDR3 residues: CASSPGHLYGYTF. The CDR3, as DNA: TGTGCCAGCAGTCCCGGACACCTTTATGGCTACACCTTC.

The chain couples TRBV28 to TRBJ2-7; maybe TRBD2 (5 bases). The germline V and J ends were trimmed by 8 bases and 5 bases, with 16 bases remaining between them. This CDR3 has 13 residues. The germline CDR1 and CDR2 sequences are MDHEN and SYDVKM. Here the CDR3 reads CASSTWAEDEQYF. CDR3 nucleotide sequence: TGTGCCAGCTCCACTTGGGCGGAGGACGAGCAGTACTTC.

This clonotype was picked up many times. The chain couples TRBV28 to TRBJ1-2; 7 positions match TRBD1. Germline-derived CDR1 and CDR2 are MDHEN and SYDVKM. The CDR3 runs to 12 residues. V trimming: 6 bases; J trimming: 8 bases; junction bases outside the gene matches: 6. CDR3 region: CASSRRQGGYTF. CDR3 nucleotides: TGTGCCAGCAGCCGAAGACAGGGCGGCTACACCTTC.

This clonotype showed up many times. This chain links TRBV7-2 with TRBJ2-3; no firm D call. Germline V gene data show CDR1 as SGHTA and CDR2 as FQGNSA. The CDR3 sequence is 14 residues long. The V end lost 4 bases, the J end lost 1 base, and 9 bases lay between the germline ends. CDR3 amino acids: CASSSSRGTDTQYF. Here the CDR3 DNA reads TGTGCCAGCAGCTCCTCCCGGGGCACAGATACGCAGTATTTT. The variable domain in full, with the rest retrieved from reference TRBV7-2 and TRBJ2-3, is GAGVSQSPSNKVTEKGKDVELRCDPISGHTALYWYRQSLGQGLEFLIYFQGNSAPDKSGLPSDRFSAERTGGSVSTLTIQRTQQEDSAVYLCASSSSRGTDTQYFGPGTRLTVL.

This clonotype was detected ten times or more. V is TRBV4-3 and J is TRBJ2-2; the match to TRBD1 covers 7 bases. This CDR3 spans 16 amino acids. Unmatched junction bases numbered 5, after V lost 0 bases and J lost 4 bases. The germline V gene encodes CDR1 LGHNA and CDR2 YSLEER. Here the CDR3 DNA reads TGCGCCAGCAGCCAAGAGAGGGGGCATTTCACCGGGGAGCTGTTTTTT. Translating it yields CASSQERGHFTGELFF.

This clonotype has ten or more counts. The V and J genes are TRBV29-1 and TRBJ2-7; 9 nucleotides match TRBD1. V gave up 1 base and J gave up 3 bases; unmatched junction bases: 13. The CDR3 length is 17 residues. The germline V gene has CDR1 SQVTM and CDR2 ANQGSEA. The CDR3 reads CSVEGTSGQGMIYEQYF. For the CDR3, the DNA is TGCAGCGTTGAAGGGACCTCGGGACAGGGTATGATCTACGAGCAGTACTTC.

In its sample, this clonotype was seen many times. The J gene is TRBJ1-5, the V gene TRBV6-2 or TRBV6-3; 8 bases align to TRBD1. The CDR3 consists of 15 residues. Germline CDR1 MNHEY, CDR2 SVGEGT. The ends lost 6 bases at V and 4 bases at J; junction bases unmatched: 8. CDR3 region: CASRTGTGSNQPQHF. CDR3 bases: TGTGCCAGCAGGACCGGGACAGGCTCGAATCAGCCCCAGCATTTT.

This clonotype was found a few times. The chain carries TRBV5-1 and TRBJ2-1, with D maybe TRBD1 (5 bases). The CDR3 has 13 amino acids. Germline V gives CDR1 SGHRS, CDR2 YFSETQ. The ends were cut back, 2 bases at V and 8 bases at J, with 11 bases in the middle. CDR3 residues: CASSLDRQHEQFF. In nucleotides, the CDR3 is TGCGCCAGCAGCTTAGACAGACAGCATGAGCAGTTCTTC. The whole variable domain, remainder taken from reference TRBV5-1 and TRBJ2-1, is KAGVTQTPRYLIKTRGQQVTLSCSPISGHRSVSWYQQTPGQGLQFLFEYFSETQRNKGNFPGRFSGRQFSNSRSEMNVSTLELGDSALYLCASSLDRQHEQFFGPGTRLTVL.

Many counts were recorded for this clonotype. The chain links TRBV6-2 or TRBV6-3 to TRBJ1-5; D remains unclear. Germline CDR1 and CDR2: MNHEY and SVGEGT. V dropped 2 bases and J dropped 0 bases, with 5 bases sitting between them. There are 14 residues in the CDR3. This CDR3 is CASSYGLSNQPQHF. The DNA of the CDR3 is TGTGCCAGCAGTTACGGGCTTAGCAATCAGCCCCAGCATTTT.

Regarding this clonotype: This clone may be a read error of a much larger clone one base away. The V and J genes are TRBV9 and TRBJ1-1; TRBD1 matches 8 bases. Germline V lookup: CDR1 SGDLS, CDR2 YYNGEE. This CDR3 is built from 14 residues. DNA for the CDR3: TGTGCCAGCACGGCCCAGGGGGCGAACAATGAAGCTTTCTTT. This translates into CASTAQGANNEAFF. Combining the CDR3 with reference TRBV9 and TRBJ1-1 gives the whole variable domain DSGVTQTPKHLITATGQRVTLRCSPRSGDLSVYWYQQSLDQGLQFLIQYYNGEERAKGNILERFSAQQFPDLHSELNLSSLELGDSALYFCASTAQGANNEAFFGQGTRLTVV.

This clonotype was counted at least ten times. The DNA of the CDR3 is TGTGCCATCGGGACGGATAGCAATCAGCCCCAGCATTTT. Its translation: CAIGTDSNQPQHF. The chain joins TRBV10-3 to TRBJ1-5, with a possible D match to TRBD1 (5 bases). V gave up 8 bases and J gave up 0 bases, with 8 bases separating them. The CDR3 runs 13 residues. Germline V gene sequence: CDR1 ENHRY, CDR2 SYGVKD.

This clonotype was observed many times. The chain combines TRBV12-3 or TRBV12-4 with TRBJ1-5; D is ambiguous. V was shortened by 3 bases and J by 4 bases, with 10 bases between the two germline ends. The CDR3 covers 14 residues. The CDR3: CASSFYGQNQPQHF. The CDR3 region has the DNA TGTGCCAGCAGTTTCTATGGGCAGAATCAGCCCCAGCATTTT.

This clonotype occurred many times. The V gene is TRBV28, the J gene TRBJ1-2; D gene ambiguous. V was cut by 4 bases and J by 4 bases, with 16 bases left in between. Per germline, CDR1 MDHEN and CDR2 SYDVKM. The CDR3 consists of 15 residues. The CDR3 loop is CASSSRPGSVYGYTF. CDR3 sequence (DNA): TGTGCCAGCAGTTCTCGCCCCGGGAGCGTCTATGGCTACACCTTC.

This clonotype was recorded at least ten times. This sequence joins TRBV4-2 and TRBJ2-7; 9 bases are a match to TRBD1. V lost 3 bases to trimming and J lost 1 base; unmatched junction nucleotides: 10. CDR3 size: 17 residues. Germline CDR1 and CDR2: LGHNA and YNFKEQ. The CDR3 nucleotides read TGTGCCAGCAGCCATCATGGGACAGGGCTTACGTCCTACGAGCAGTACTTC. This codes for CASSHHGTGLTSYEQYF.